This T cell receptor (beta chain) was sequenced for a study of blood T cells in healthy people across ages. Study-wide results and limits: Naive T cell percentage showed a strong correlation with TCR beta diversity. A roughly linear age-dependent decrease characterized TCR beta diversity per million T cells.

A sample-barcoded 5' primer and a J-beta primer mix were used in a second PCR of about 6 to 12 cycles. Sequencing yielded, for each sample, at least 3 million paired-end reads carrying CDR3. TCRdb reprocessed the 5' RACE reads with MiXCR, giving one entry per CDR3 protein. The sample records 500,000 to 700,000 distinct CDR3 sequences, approximately 30% being singletons. About this clonotype: The antigen remains unidentified.

The sequenced sample was blood. The source is a woman aged 80 or over in good health.

The DNA of the CDR3 is TGTGCCAGCAGTGAATCCCCTGCAGGGGGCCTAGGAGAGACCCAGTACTTC. Its protein product is CASSESPAGGLGETQYF. The chain has TRBV6-1 and TRBJ2-5, with TRBD1 identical over 8 bases. V was pared by 2 bases and J by 4 bases, with 12 bases of the junction left unmatched. Germline V gene sequence: CDR1 MNHNS, CDR2 SASEGT. This CDR3 contains 17 residues.